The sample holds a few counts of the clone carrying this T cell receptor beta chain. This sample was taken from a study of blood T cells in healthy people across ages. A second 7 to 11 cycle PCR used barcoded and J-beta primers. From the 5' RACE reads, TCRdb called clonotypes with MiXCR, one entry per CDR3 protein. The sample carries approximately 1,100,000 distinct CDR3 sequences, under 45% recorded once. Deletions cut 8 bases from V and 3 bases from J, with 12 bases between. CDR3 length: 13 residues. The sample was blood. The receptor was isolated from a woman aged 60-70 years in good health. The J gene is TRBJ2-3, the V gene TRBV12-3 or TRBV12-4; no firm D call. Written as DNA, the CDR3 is TGTGCCAGCGCGATGACTCGTACAGATACGCAGTATTTT. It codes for CASAMTRTDTQYF.